This T cell receptor beta chain was sequenced in a study of beta chain features in type 1 diabetes. Germline CDR1 SGHTA, CDR2 FQGNSA. The CDR3 is 18 residues long. Losses at the gene ends were 1 base for V and 4 bases for J; bases not matched to a gene: 11. Expressed TCRB transcripts were sequenced because the isolated RNA had all been reverse transcribed beforehand. Repertoires were generated with immunoSEQ multiplex PCR, while TCRdb's copy carries only in-frame clones and drops some. The profile covers hundreds of thousands of clones, with about 14% appearing a single time and around 0.04% taken by the ten largest. General study points: All four CD4+ subsets of Type 1 diabetes patients contained TCRB CDR3s that were moderately but significantly shorter.

The sample holds a few counts of this clone. Its antigen remains unidentified. The sample comprised naive CD4+ T cells from blood. The TCR originated in a man aged 18-30 years with type 1 diabetes. The chain combines TRBV7-2 with TRBJ2-1; TRBD2 matches at 9 bases. DNA of the CDR3: TGTGCCAGCAGCTTAGGATTGACTAGCGGAGGGGGGTACAATGAGCAGTTCTTC. It is translated as CASSLGLTSGGGYNEQFF.